This TCR beta chain was profiled in a study of blood T cell repertoires in COVID-19. Turning to the study itself: Sites across the United States, Italy and Spain contributed samples from acute and convalescent COVID-19.

Original handling: The assay estimated nucleated cells by amplifying reference gene primers. Here immunoSEQ multiplex PCR was the method, and the copy in TCRdb shows in-frame clones only, minus some. That table is the source of V, J and clone size, and D and trimming were worked out from the DNA. The table has around 310,000 clones, roughly 88% seen once. This clone was detected once. Trimming removed 5 bases at V and 3 bases at J, with 22 bases between. This CDR3 spans 18 amino acids. CDR1 and CDR2 from the germline V gene are SGHVS and FQNEAQ. The chain joins TRBV7-8 to TRBJ2-2, with D possibly being TRBD2 (5 bases). The sequencing sample was made of peripheral blood. This receptor was identified in a woman between 50 and 59 years old with active or convalescent COVID-19. The CDR3 coding sequence is TGTGCCAGCAGCCCCCCAATCCTTAGAGGGTTCCACACCGGGGAGCTGTTTTTT. It codes for CASSPPILRGFHTGELFF.